The subject of this entry is one T cell receptor (beta chain). It lacks a known antigen. Base qualities are missing; no much larger clone stands one base away. The donors were healthy, HIV-negative adults who had no recently reported acute infections or vaccinations. Only Caucasian adults living in Nashville, Tennessee, USA were represented among the donors. CD4+ T cells were enriched through magnetic negative selection, after which naive cells were positively selected on CD45RA and the remaining negative fraction served as the memory subset. Blood was obtained by leukapheresis, after which PBMCs were separated by Ficoll-Histopaque density gradient centrifugation and cryopreserved in liquid nitrogen vapor phase. Analytical flow cytometry was used to check the purity and quantity of each magnetically sorted T cell population. Genomic DNA was isolated from every sorted fraction and measured by UV absorbance on a Nanodrop 2000c.

The data originate from a study of shared clonotypes between healthy human individuals (dated by TCRdb to between 2020 and 2021). A note on the overall study: Three men and two women, aged 18 to 49 years, made up the cohort. For each donor, CD4 naive and CD4 memory were each run on three plates, CD8 naive on two plates, and CD8 memory on one plate. To estimate repertoire size and how much clonotype sharing occurs between individuals, the study deeply sequenced the blood TCR repertoires of several healthy adults. Different laboratories and diverse techniques were used to prepare libraries and sequence TCR repertoires, to increase sequencing depth and limit assay-specific biases. Each donor's leukapheresis produced roughly between roughly 0.85 and 9.5 billion PBMCs. Findings and caveats that apply to the study as a whole: Clonotypes shared by all four sorted-subset donors showed higher generation probabilities than non-shared clonotypes. The genetic and exposure-history diversity represented was limited by the small number of donors. Incomplete sequencing was indicated by rarefaction of sorted-subset datasets, despite the large sequencing depth. Across several donors, about 4.5% of naive CD4, roughly 3.3% of naive CD8, 2.3% of memory CD4, and 0.4% of memory CD8 clonotypes were shared. Pairwise subsampling indicated that sequencing depth was expected to affect the degree of clonotype sharing among donors. Larger estimated clonotype richness was generally found for naive subsets than for memory subsets. Sampling was restricted to blood, and TCR repertoires in tissues likely differ from the TCR repertoires found in blood.

TCR CDR3 regions were amplified from genomic DNA by multiplex PCR using the deep immunoSEQ assay. Extracted genomic DNA from each cell subset was spread evenly across all wells of several immunoSEQ 96-well plates, with each plate serving as a replicate. For sorted subsets, around 0.2 ug of genomic DNA, equivalent to around 31,000 T cell genomes, went into each replicate PCR. Purified libraries were quantified with a Qubit 3.0 fluorometer, sized on a Bioanalyzer 2100, and re-quantified with the KAPA Library Quantification kit. Every immunoSEQ 96-well plate was sequenced on a separate single-read 150-cycle Illumina NextSeq 550 flow cell. The study's processing was this. Because the immunoSEQ output included only junctional sequences and no quality scores, the filtering could not be the same as the filtering used for full-length reads. Sequences were annotated with PyIR, a Python wrapper for IgBLAST v1.9, using IMGT germline references to assign V/J genes and CDR3. Reads were filtered out if the reads had weak V/J assignments (E-value above 1e-6), no CDR3, stop codons, out-of-frame junctions, or ambiguous translated residues. A V3J clonotype was defined by an identical inferred V gene, J gene, and CDR3 amino acid sequence. The percentage overlap between two repertoires was calculated by dividing the number of shared unique clonotypes by the size of the smaller repertoire. Three approaches were used to assess repertoire richness: RTK rarefaction, the Chao1 estimator, and Recon v2.1 estimates of unobserved clonotypes. For all TCRbeta clonotypes obtained by the gDNA method from a few donors, generation probabilities were computed with OLGA. In TCRdb, the immuneACCESS table is reduced to in-frame sequences with V and J assigned. These tables do not hold every clone; where another copy was compared, an unresolved V gene accounts for under half, and the others remain unexplained. The DNA was the basis for D and trimming; V, J and clone size are from that table. A total of roughly 2.5 million clones appear in this sample, roughly nine tenths of them only once. 0.13% to 0.15% of the sample rests with the top ten.

The germline V and J ends show losses of 1 base and 3 bases respectively, and no gene match explains 13 bases of the junction. From cysteine to phenylalanine, the CDR3 is 19 amino acids long. The retained sequence is limited to the CDR3, 57 bases, with the frame set at the first base. CDR1 and CDR2 are drawn from the germline V gene: MGHRA, YSYEKL. The clonotype was recovered from a man aged 18-30 years in good health. The sequence joins TRBV4-1 to TRBJ1-3, with TRBD1 identical over 9 junction bases. Sequencing used naive CD4+ T cells sorted from blood. The sample's cell subset or site label, in plain terms: CD45RA+ positively selected. The CDR3 protein sequence reads: CASSQVSLGTGSFGNTIYF. DNA sequence: TGCGCCAGCAGCCAAGTCTCTCTGGGGACAGGGAGCTTTGGAAACACCATATATTTT.